The 4 T cell receptor beta chains reported below all come from one sample, sequenced in a study of shared clonotypes between healthy human individuals. Naive CD8 cells lacked CD45RO, underwent positive selection for CCR7 and left out terminally differentiated effector memory CD45RA+ cells. The repertoire was sequenced with immunoSEQ multiplex PCR; TCRdb's copy has only in-frame clones and lacks some. The table lists 660,000 or so clones, 96% of them singletons, with less than 0.13% in the top ten. The material sequenced was naive CD8+ T cells sorted from blood. The receptors were sampled from a woman aged 30 to 39 in good health.

The chain is built from TRBV19 and TRBJ2-7, with 9 nucleotides matching TRBD1. Germline V CDR1 and CDR2: LNHDA, SQIVND (reference sequence). The CDR3 has 16 residues. V shed 4 bases and J 5 bases; nucleotides not matched to a gene: 12. The CDR3 loop reads CASSTLGTGLGDEQYF. The CDR3 DNA is TGTGCCAGTAGTACTCTCGGGACAGGGCTTGGGGACGAGCAGTACTTC.

This chain uses TRBV20-1 with TRBJ2-7; no clear D gene. Trimming removed 6 bases from V and 6 bases from J, with 12 bases in between. Looked up from germline, CDR1 is DFQATT and CDR2 is SNEGSKA (reference sequence). This CDR3 contains 11 residues. In nucleotides, the CDR3 is TGCAGTGCGACCCCCACTGGCGAGCAGTACTTC. Protein product: CSATPTGEQYF.

The chain carries TRBV7-9 and TRBJ2-3; 9 bases match TRBD2. V was clipped by 2 bases and J by 6 bases; unmatched bases: 6. CDR1 is SEHNR and CDR2 is FQNEAQ in the germline V gene (reference sequence). The CDR3 runs 15 residues. For the CDR3, the DNA is TGTGCCAGCAGCTTAATTGCTAGCGGGGAGGATACGCAGTATTTT. Translated: CASSLIASGEDTQYF.

V gene TRBV15 combines with J gene TRBJ2-3, with D tentatively TRBD2 (6 bases). The CDR3 spans 14 residues. Deletions cut 3 bases from V and 6 bases from J, with 13 bases between. From germline, CDR1 is LNHNV and CDR2 YYDKDF (reference sequence). CDR3 in DNA: TGTGCCACCAGCAGGGAGGAGGGGAGCGATACGCAGTATTTT. Translating it yields CATSREEGSDTQYF.